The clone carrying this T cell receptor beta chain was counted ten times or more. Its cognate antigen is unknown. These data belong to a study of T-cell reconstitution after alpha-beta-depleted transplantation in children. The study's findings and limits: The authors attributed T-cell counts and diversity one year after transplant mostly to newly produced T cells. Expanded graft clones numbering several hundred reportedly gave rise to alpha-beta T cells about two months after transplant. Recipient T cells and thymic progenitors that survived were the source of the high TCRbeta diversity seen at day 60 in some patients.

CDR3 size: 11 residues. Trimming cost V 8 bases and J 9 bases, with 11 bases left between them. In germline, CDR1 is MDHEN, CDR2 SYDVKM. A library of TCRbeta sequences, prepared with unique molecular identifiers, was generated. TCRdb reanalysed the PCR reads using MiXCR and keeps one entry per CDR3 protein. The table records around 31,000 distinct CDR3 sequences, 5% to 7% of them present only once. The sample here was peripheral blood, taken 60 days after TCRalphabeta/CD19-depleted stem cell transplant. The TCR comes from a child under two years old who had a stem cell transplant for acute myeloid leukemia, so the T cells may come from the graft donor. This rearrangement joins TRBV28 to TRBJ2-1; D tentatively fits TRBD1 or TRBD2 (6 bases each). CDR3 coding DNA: TGTGCCAGCGACGGGGGCCCTGAGCAGTTCTTC. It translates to CASDGGPEQFF.